The 2 T cell receptor beta chains below all came from one sample that was sequenced in a study of Tregs in tolerant kidney transplant recipients. The table came from immunoSEQ multiplex PCR; TCRdb's copy has only in-frame clones and leaves some out. Among tens of thousands of clones listed, under 95% were seen once. The sample was Tregs from blood. These receptors were obtained from a human donor in good health.

The chain couples TRBV7-9 to TRBJ1-1; 10 bases line up with TRBD1. In germline, CDR1 is SEHNR, CDR2 FQNEAQ (reference sequence). V was clipped by 5 bases and J by 1 base; unmatched bases: 16. This CDR3 has 19 residues. The chain's CDR3 is CASSPRRDRGPWTNTEAFF. The CDR3 DNA reads TGTGCCAGCAGCCCGAGGAGGGACAGGGGCCCCTGGACGAACACTGAAGCTTTCTTT.

This clone appeared a single time. J is TRBJ2-7 and V is TRBV5-6; no reliable D call. The CDR3 runs 14 residues. Germline CDR1 is SGHDT and CDR2 is YYEEEE. Trimming pared 6 bases from V and 0 bases from J, leaving 13 bases between. The CDR3 protein is CASIKLGGSYEQYF. The CDR3 region has the DNA TGTGCCAGCATCAAACTCGGCGGCTCCTACGAGCAGTACTTC.